A single sample gave rise to the 5 T cell receptor beta chains below, sequenced in a study of blood T cells in healthy people across ages (dated by TCRdb to about 2015). Library preparation was by 5' RACE. Sequenced on an Illumina HiSeq 2500. A second PCR of roughly 7 to 11 cycles was run with a J-beta primer mix and a sample-barcoded 5' primer. Through fastp at Q25 and MiXCR, TCRdb rebuilt clones from the public reads, retaining in-frame beta chains. Duplicate CDR3 protein sequences are folded into a single record with the most common DNA and genes. This sample has approximately 800,000 distinct CDR3 sequences in its table, and about 61% of those were observed once. Around 25% of the sample is held by the ten biggest clonotypes. The specimen was blood. These receptors came from a man aged 40-49 years in good health.

The chain is built from TRBV11-1 and TRBJ2-7; D is perhaps TRBD2 (6 bases). The CDR3 covers 15 residues. With 0 bases removed from V and 6 bases from J, the gap between germline ends came to 15 bases. Per the germline V gene, CDR1 is SGHAT and CDR2 is FQDESV (reference sequence). The CDR3 DNA reads TGTGCCAGCAGCTTAGCCGCGGGACCCACGCTCGAGCAGTACTTC. Protein: CASSLAAGPTLEQYF.

The gene calls are TRBV5-1 and TRBJ2-1, with 8 bases lining up with TRBD2. Germline trimming cut 3 bases from V and 7 bases from J; bases unmatched to any gene: 9. The CDR3 contains 15 residues. From germline, CDR1 is SGHRS and CDR2 YFSETQ. CDR3 DNA sequence: TGCGCCAGCAGCTCTACCGCGGGAGGTGGTAATGAGCAGTTCTTC. Residues: CASSSTAGGGNEQFF.

The V and J genes are TRBV20-1 and TRBJ2-7; 9 positions match TRBD2. V lost 5 bases to trimming and J lost 4 bases; unmatched junction nucleotides: 9. This CDR3 has 14 residues. The V gene's germline CDR1 is DFQATT and CDR2 SNEGSKA (reference sequence). CDR3 amino acids: CSAGSGTSWYEQYF. The CDR3 DNA sequence: TGCAGTGCTGGTTCCGGGACTAGCTGGTACGAGCAGTACTTC.

V is TRBV21-1 and J is TRBJ1-1; TRBD1, the D gene given by the table, was not confirmed from the DNA. TRBV21-1 is deemed a pseudogene. The CDR3 consists of 18 residues. In DNA form, the CDR3 reads TGTGCCAGCATCCCCGAGGGGACAGGGGGCCGGGGATGCACTGAAGCTTTCTTT. It encodes CASIPEGTGGRGCTEAFF.

This clonotype has a handful of counts. The rearrangement uses TRBV10-2 and TRBJ2-7, with no clear D. This CDR3 is 12 amino acids long. Germline V gene data show CDR1 as WSHSY and CDR2 as SAAADI. Trimming took off 7 bases at V and 4 bases at J, with 11 bases between the two ends. The DNA for the CDR3 is TGCGCCAGCACTCTAGGTTATTACGAGCAGTACTTC. Protein sequence: CASTLGYYEQYF.